This T cell receptor beta chain was found in a study of blood T cell repertoires in COVID-19. Libraries were prepared by immunoSEQ multiplex PCR; TCRdb keeps only in-frame clonotypes and omits some of them. The profile shows under 250,000 clones, about 86% of them singletons. Cohorts were based on clinical histories the participants reported. The CDR3 sequence is 18 residues long. V was clipped by 5 bases and J by 0 bases; unmatched bases: 12. Germline CDR1 and CDR2: SGHNT and YENEEA. The chain recombines TRBV11-3 with TRBJ2-1; 8 positions match TRBD2. Material for sequencing was PBMCs or T cells enriched from blood (not recorded which). The TCR was taken from a woman between 45 and 60 years old with acute COVID-19. CDR3 sequence (DNA): TGTGCCAGCAGCCCAAAAGCGGGGGCTCGGAGCTCCTACAATGAGCAGTTCTTC. Translating gives CASSPKAGARSSYNEQFF.